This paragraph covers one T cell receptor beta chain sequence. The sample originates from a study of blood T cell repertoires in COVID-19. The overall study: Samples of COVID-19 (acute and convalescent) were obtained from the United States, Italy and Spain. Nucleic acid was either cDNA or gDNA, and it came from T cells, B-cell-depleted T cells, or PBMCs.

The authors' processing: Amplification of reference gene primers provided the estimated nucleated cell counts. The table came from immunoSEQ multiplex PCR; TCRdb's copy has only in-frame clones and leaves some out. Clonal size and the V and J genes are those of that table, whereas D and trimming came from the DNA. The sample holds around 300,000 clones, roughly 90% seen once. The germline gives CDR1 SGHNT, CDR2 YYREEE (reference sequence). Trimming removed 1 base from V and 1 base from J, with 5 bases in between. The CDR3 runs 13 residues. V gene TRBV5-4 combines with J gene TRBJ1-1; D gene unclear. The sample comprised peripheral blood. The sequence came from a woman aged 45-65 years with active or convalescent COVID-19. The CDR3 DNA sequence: TGTGCCAGCAGCTTGAGACAGAACACTGAAGCTTTCTTT. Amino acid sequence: CASSLRQNTEAFF.